These T cell receptor beta chains were read from a single sample in a study of shared clonotypes between healthy human individuals. Sequenced by immunoSEQ multiplex PCR; TCRdb stores in-frame clones only, minus some. The table includes about half a million clones, 70% to 80% detected once. The sequencing sample was made of PBMCs. These receptors were obtained from a woman aged 40 to 50 in good health. Some clones in this sample may be carry-over from other donors' samples. The CDR3 runs from the conserved cysteine through the conserved F or W. The order of the fields is V gene, J gene, CDR3 protein.

TRBV27	TRBJ1-1	CASSRGTGFSEAFF
TRBV7-8	TRBJ1-2	CASSLGSFAGYTF
TRBV4-2	TRBJ2-7	CASSQPERYEQYF
TRBV6-9	TRBJ1-5	CAIASAGNQPQHF
TRBV5-1	TRBJ1-5	CASSWGPYSNQPQHF
TRBV9	TRBJ2-7	CASSVGESGEQYF
TRBV27	TRBJ1-1	CASSRQGARTFREAFF
TRBV6-1	TRBJ2-1	CASRRTMDLINEQFF
TRBV28	TRBJ1-2	CASSPGTGVYGYTF
TRBV6-5	TRBJ2-2	CASRTEDRFNGELFF
TRBV6-5	TRBJ1-3	CASSYSGGLAGNTIYF
TRBV7-8	TRBJ2-5	CASSPSQETQYF
TRBV5-6	TRBJ2-1	CASTRIRGKSRAIYNEQFF
TRBV28	TRBJ1-1	CASSLYGSMNTEAFF
TRBV7-9	TRBJ1-3	CASSLGASGNTIYF
TRBV18	TRBJ2-7	CASSLGPRTYEQYF
TRBV28	TRBJ2-3	CASSPWDSTFPDTQYF
TRBV6-4	TRBJ2-3	CASRAGTSDIDTQYF
TRBV13	TRBJ2-2	CASSLGDRNTGELFF
TRBV2	TRBJ2-2	CASNQGFGELFF
TRBV7-8	TRBJ2-1	CASSRSGTSGTNEQFF
TRBV28	TRBJ1-4	CASSPPGQGDEKLFF
TRBV18	TRBJ2-3	CASSLQGAPPDTQYF
TRBV29-1	TRBJ1-1	CSVDIWNTEAFF
TRBV7-2	TRBJ1-2	CASSLATNYGYTF
TRBV7-5	TRBJ1-2	CVRSLFRDWTDYGYTF
TRBV27	TRBJ2-1	CASSRSSGRAYNEQFF
TRBV28	TRBJ2-1	CASSLSRGRNEQFF